Presented here are 3 T cell receptor beta chains from one specimen sequenced in a study of Ad26.COV2.S vaccination and SARS-CoV-2 variants. The repertoire was sequenced with immunoSEQ multiplex PCR; TCRdb's copy has only in-frame clones and lacks some. This table has around 250,000 clones, more than 70% appearing once. Documented treatment: 15 to 20 received Ad26.COV2.S at low or high dose, single or two shots; 5 received placebo; per-sample allocation not given. Sampling happened 63 days after the first vaccine or placebo injection. This specimen was peripheral blood, taken in a trial of Ad26.COV2.S vaccine versus placebo. The source is a person between 18 and 65 years old who received the Ad26.COV2.S COVID-19 vaccine or a placebo.

The rearrangement links TRBV6-1 to TRBJ1-3; D unresolved. Trimming stripped 0 bases from V and 1 base from J, with 13 bases between. Germline loops: CDR1 MNHNS, CDR2 SASEGT. The CDR3 has 17 amino acids. The CDR3 nucleotides read TGTGCCAGCAGTGAAGCAATGACTGCCGCATCTGGAAACACCATATATTTT. This translates into CASSEAMTAASGNTIYF.

The chain carries TRBV19 and TRBJ2-1, with D possibly being TRBD1 (6 bases). The germline CDR1 and CDR2 sequences are LNHDA and SQIVND (reference sequence). Trimming took 5 bases from V and 5 from J, leaving 16 bases between them. The CDR3 consists of 15 residues. The CDR3 spells CASSRGQSGNNEQFF. The CDR3 nucleotides read TGTGCCAGTAGTCGTGGACAGAGCGGTAACAATGAGCAGTTCTTC.

This clone was seen once. This rearrangement joins TRBV12-3 or TRBV12-4 to TRBJ2-3; TRBD2 might be the D (5 bases). The CDR3 is made up of 13 amino acids. With 10 bases removed from V and 1 base from J, the gap between germline ends came to 12 bases. CDR3 coding DNA: TGTGCCACCCGCCCCGGGGGCACAGATACGCAGTATTTT. This encodes CATRPGGTDTQYF.